A single sample is the source of the 31 T cell receptor beta chains below, sequenced in a study of long-term antiretroviral therapy in people with HIV. Survey level was the resolution at which the v3.0 immunoSEQ assay ran. Measured with immunoSEQ multiplex PCR; TCRdb has only the in-frame clones, and not every one. The profile shows 20,000 to 25,000 clones, roughly 80% of them singletons. The source was unsorted PBMCs, collected 0.4 years after starting antiretroviral therapy. These receptors all stem from a man in his fifties with HIV.

This chain uses TRBV6-1 with TRBJ2-3; 8 nucleotides line up with TRBD2. V was clipped by 2 bases and J by 8 bases; unmatched bases: 9. The germline CDR1 and CDR2 sequences are MNHNS and SASEGT. CDR3 size: 15 residues. CDR3 region: CASSEWGRGDVTQYF. As DNA, the CDR3 is TGTGCCAGCAGTGAATGGGGGCGGGGGGATGTTACGCAGTATTTT.

The chain is built from TRBV6-1 and TRBJ2-1; TRBD1 or TRBD2 may be the D gene (5 bases each). V lost 8 bases to trimming and J lost 7 bases, with 18 bases between them. From germline, CDR1 is MNHNS and CDR2 SASEGT. The CDR3 is 14 residues long. This chain's CDR3 is CASSMGPPGNEQFF. In DNA form, the CDR3 reads TGTGCCAGCTCCATGGGACCTCCTGGGAATGAGCAGTTCTTC.

The chain combines TRBV25-1 with TRBJ2-5; D possibly corresponds to TRBD2 (7 bases). The length of the CDR3 is 14 residues. Germline CDR1 reads MGHDK; CDR2 reads SYGVNS. V was trimmed by 3 bases and J by 5 bases, leaving 13 bases between them. The CDR3 protein is CASSDEGRGETQYF. As DNA, the CDR3 is TGTGCCAGCAGTGACGAGGGGAGGGGGGAGACCCAGTACTTC.

V is TRBV29-1 and J is TRBJ1-1, with D hard to call. The CDR3 contains 11 residues. V was pared by 5 bases and J by 3 bases, with 7 bases between. Germline values: CDR1 SQVTM, CDR2 ANQGSEA. Here the CDR3 DNA reads TGCAGCGTTTTTTGGGACACTGAAGCTTTCTTT. Amino acid sequence: CSVFWDTEAFF.

This rearrangement joins TRBV2 to TRBJ2-1; no reliable D call. The CDR3 length is 11 residues. The germline V gene encodes CDR1 SNHLY and CDR2 FYNNEI. Trimming left V 8 bases short and J 4 bases short, with 6 bases between. For the CDR3, the DNA is TGTGCCAGCTCCTGGTACAATGAGCAGTTCTTC. It encodes CASSWYNEQFF.

CDR3 DNA: TGTGCCAGCAGTGCCCGCGGCAGCTATTATGGCTACACCTTC. Protein: CASSARGSYYGYTF. The V call is TRBV13, the J call TRBJ1-2; no firm D call. V lost 6 bases, J lost 5 bases, and 16 bases lay in between. CDR3 length: 14 amino acids. CDR1 and CDR2 from the germline V gene are PRHDT and FYEKMQ (reference sequence). The full variable domain, completed using reference TRBV13 and TRBJ1-2, is AAGVIQSPRHLIKEKRETATLKCYPIPRHDTVYWYQQGPGQDPQFLISFYEKMQSDKGSIPDRFSAQQFSDYHSELNMSSLELGDSALYFCASSARGSYYGYTFGSGTRLTVV.

This clone was found once. The V gene is TRBV28, the J gene TRBJ1-4; 8 bases are a match to TRBD1. The CDR3 loop spans 15 amino acids. Germline V gene sequence: CDR1 MDHEN, CDR2 SYDVKM. J lost 5 bases, V lost 4 bases, and 6 bases had no gene match. In DNA form, the CDR3 reads TGTGCCAGCAGTTCGACAGGGGCGAACAATGAAAAACTGTTTTTT. Translated, it gives CASSSTGANNEKLFF. The full variable domain, with the rest looked up from reference TRBV28 and TRBJ1-4, is DVKVTQSSRYLVKRTGEKVFLECVQDMDHENMFWYRQDPGLGLRLIYFSYDVKMKEKGDIPEGYSVSREKKERFSLILESASTNQTSMYLCASSSTGANNEKLFFGSGTQLSVL.

Turning to this clone: At one end, the junction sequence differs from germline, possibly due to a read error. Additional DNA sequences in this sample encode the identical CDR3. This chain links TRBV7-2 with TRBJ1-4, with D unclear. The CDR3 contains 13 residues. CDR1 SGHTA and CDR2 FQGNSA come from the germline V gene. This CDR3 reads CASSSDPTEKLFF. The CDR3 nucleotides are TGTGCCAGTAGCTCCGATCCCACTGAAAAACTGTTTTTT.

In this sample, this clone turned up a few times. V and J are TRBV15 and TRBJ1-4, with D perhaps TRBD1 (5 bases). V lost 3 bases and J lost 6, with 11 bases in between. Germline V CDR1 and CDR2: LNHNV, YYDKDF (reference sequence). The CDR3 is 14 residues long. CDR3 amino acids: CATSSGETDEKLFF. CDR3 in DNA: TGTGCCACCAGCAGCGGGGAGACAGATGAAAAACTGTTTTTT.

The chain uses TRBV2 and TRBJ1-1; no reliable D call. CDR1 SNHLY and CDR2 FYNNEI come from the germline V gene. This CDR3 region has 13 residues. The germline V and J ends were trimmed by 8 bases and 5 bases, with 15 bases remaining between them. The DNA of the CDR3 is TGTGCCAGCGATAGACGGCGGAGTACTGAAGCTTTCTTT. Its translation is CASDRRRSTEAFF.

The chain combines TRBV30 with TRBJ1-5; the D gene is possibly TRBD1 (5 bases). Germline CDR1 is GTSNPN and CDR2 is SVGIG (reference sequence). The V gene lost 0 bases and the J gene lost 2 bases, with 20 bases spanning the gap. The CDR3 is 18 amino acids. CDR3 bases: TGTGCCTGGAGTGTAACGAGATCCGGGACGGCTGGCAATCAGCCCCAGCATTTT. It translates to CAWSVTRSGTAGNQPQHF. Variable domain in full (rest from reference TRBV30 and TRBJ1-5): SQTIHQWPATLVQPVGSPLSLECTVEGTSNPNLYWYRQAAGRGLQLLFYSVGIGQISSEVPQNLSASRPQDRQFILSSKKLLLSDSGFYLCAWSVTRSGTAGNQPQHFGDGTRLSIL.

This clone was counted a single time. The gene calls are TRBV5-1 and TRBJ2-1; D is uncertain. Trimming took 5 bases from V and 6 from J, leaving 6 bases between them. The germline V gene encodes CDR1 SGHRS and CDR2 YFSETQ. The CDR3 loop spans 11 amino acids. The CDR3 DNA follows: TGCGCCAGCAGTCAAGCCAATGAGCAGTTCTTC. It is translated as CASSQANEQFF.

This clone has just one count. The V call is TRBV7-2, the J call TRBJ2-3; D possibly corresponds to TRBD2 (6 bases). V was cut by 5 bases and J by 6 bases, with 9 bases left in between. CDR1 and CDR2 from the germline V gene are SGHTA and FQGNSA. The CDR3 runs 12 residues. The CDR3 loop is CASSRLGDTQYF. The CDR3, as DNA: TGTGCCAGCAGCAGACTAGGTGATACGCAGTATTTT.

This clone has only a few counts. The gene calls are TRBV9 and TRBJ1-3; D remains ambiguous. Looked up from germline, CDR1 is SGDLS and CDR2 is YYNGEE. V was pared by 6 bases and J by 3 bases, with 13 bases between. The CDR3 is made up of 14 amino acids. The CDR3 sequence is CASTVGRDGNTIYF. CDR3 nucleotide sequence: TGTGCCAGCACCGTGGGTCGCGATGGAAACACCATATATTTT.

The rearrangement links TRBV2 to TRBJ2-3, with 9 bases identical to TRBD2. This CDR3 contains 15 residues. From germline, CDR1 is SNHLY and CDR2 FYNNEI. After removal of 6 bases from V and 1 base from J, the junction contained 5 bases not matched to a gene. CDR3 DNA: TGTGCCAGCAGCGCTAGCGGGGCACGCACAGATACGCAGTATTTT. Translated: CASSASGARTDTQYF.

This chain joins TRBV5-4 and TRBJ2-1; 8 nucleotides line up with TRBD2. The CDR3 loop spans 17 amino acids. The J segment lost 5 bases and the V segment lost 5 bases, leaving 15 bases of the junction unmatched. CDR1 and CDR2 from the germline V gene are SGHNT and YYREEE (reference sequence). For the CDR3, the DNA is TGTGCCAGCAGACCAGGGGCCCTGGGACTAGTTGACAATGAGCAGTTCTTC. As protein: CASRPGALGLVDNEQFF.

The chain recombines TRBV29-1 with TRBJ2-3; D is possibly TRBD2 (6 bases). Trimming pared 4 bases from V and 2 bases from J, leaving 22 bases between. The CDR3 loop spans 17 amino acids. Germline CDR1 is SQVTM and CDR2 is ANQGSEA. The CDR3: CSVVGGVLRGNTDTQYF. CDR3 bases: TGCAGCGTTGTCGGAGGGGTTCTTCGCGGGAACACAGATACGCAGTATTTT.

This clone was counted a single time. The V call is TRBV5-1, the J call TRBJ1-2; D gene uncertain. Germline values: CDR1 SGHRS, CDR2 YFSETQ. The CDR3 has 11 amino acids. V lost 0 bases and J 5 bases, leaving 2 bases between the germline ends. The CDR3 DNA follows: TGCGCCAGCAGCTTGGGATATGGCTACACCTTC. Protein sequence: CASSLGYGYTF.

This chain uses TRBV15 with TRBJ1-5, with D maybe TRBD1 (5 bases). The length of the CDR3 is 15 residues. V was cut by 0 bases and J by 2 bases, with 8 bases left in between. Germline V gene sequence: CDR1 LNHNV, CDR2 YYDKDF (reference sequence). CDR3 sequence (DNA): TGTGCCACCAGCAGAGATCTGGGGGGCAATCAGCCCCAGCATTTT. Its translation is CATSRDLGGNQPQHF.

This clone was picked up one time. This chain connects TRBV9 to TRBJ1-3; D uncertain. Trimming pared 1 base from V and 1 base from J, leaving 6 bases between. Germline V CDR1 and CDR2: SGDLS, YYNGEE. CDR3 length: 14 amino acids. For the CDR3, the DNA is TGTGCCAGCAGCGTACTAGGGTCTGGAAACACCATATATTTT. Its protein is CASSVLGSGNTIYF.

V and J are TRBV19 and TRBJ2-5, with D maybe TRBD1 (6 bases). The CDR3 loop spans 15 amino acids. Germline CDR1 and CDR2: LNHDA and SQIVND (reference sequence). V lost 0 bases and J lost 5, with 13 bases in between. The CDR3 here is CASSIDPDSWETQYF. The CDR3 DNA reads TGTGCCAGTAGTATAGATCCGGACAGCTGGGAGACCCAGTACTTC.

The chain couples TRBV11-2 to TRBJ1-5, with D unclear. In germline, CDR1 is SGHAT, CDR2 FQNNGV. The CDR3 has 12 amino acids. Trimming removed 1 base from V and 5 bases from J, with 3 bases in between. CDR3 sequence (DNA): TGTGCCAGCAGCTTAGGAGATCAGCCCCAGCATTTT. Its protein is CASSLGDQPQHF.

The V gene is TRBV29-1, the J gene TRBJ2-7; D is perhaps TRBD1 (6 bases). V gave up 7 bases and J gave up 1 base, with 8 bases separating them. The CDR3 runs 11 residues. Germline CDR1 SQVTM, CDR2 ANQGSEA. CDR3 nucleotides: TGCAGCGCCGGACAGTCCTACGAGCAGTACTTC. Its translation: CSAGQSYEQYF.

The J gene is TRBJ2-2, the V gene TRBV27, with D perhaps matching TRBD1 (5 bases). The V end was cut by 5 bases, the J end by 5 bases, with 12 bases between. Germline-derived CDR1 and CDR2 are MNHEY and SMNVEV (reference sequence). The CDR3 is 14 residues long. Written as DNA, the CDR3 is TGTGCCAGCAGTCCTACTCCAGGGACCGGGGAGCTGTTTTTT. Translating it yields CASSPTPGTGELFF.

V gene TRBV6-5 combines with J gene TRBJ1-2, with TRBD1 matching 9 bases. Per the germline V gene, CDR1 is MNHEY and CDR2 is SVGAGI. CDR3 length: 13 residues. J was trimmed by 8 bases and V by 8 bases; bases with no gene match: 9. Here the CDR3 reads CASADRGTLGYTF. As DNA, the CDR3 is TGTGCCAGCGCAGACAGGGGGACCTTAGGCTACACCTTC.

This chain joins TRBV30 and TRBJ1-5; TRBD1 matches 7 bases. The CDR3 is 15 amino acids. The germline CDR1 and CDR2 sequences are GTSNPN and SVGIG (reference sequence). V trimming: 2 bases; J trimming: 3 bases; junction bases outside the gene matches: 7. The CDR3 sequence is CAWSSPGQFNQPQHF. The CDR3 DNA reads TGTGCCTGGAGTTCTCCGGGACAGTTCAATCAGCCCCAGCATTTT.

The rearrangement uses TRBV7-9 and TRBJ1-2; D ambiguous. This CDR3 is 14 amino acids long. Between the trimmed V and J ends, which lost 0 bases and 2 bases, there was a span of 7 bases. Germline CDR1 reads SEHNR; CDR2 reads FQNEAQ (reference sequence). As DNA, the CDR3 is TGTGCCAGCAGCTTAGCCGACCCAAACTATGGCTACACCTTC. It is translated as CASSLADPNYGYTF.

The chain carries TRBV28 and TRBJ2-2; 7 bases line up with TRBD2. From germline, CDR1 is MDHEN and CDR2 SYDVKM. V shed 3 bases and J 4 bases; nucleotides not matched to a gene: 2. The CDR3 has 14 residues. This CDR3 reads CASSFSGGTGELFF. Written as DNA, the CDR3 is TGTGCCAGCAGTTTTTCGGGGGGCACCGGGGAGCTGTTTTTT.

The chain employs TRBV5-1 and TRBJ2-1; D may correspond to TRBD1 or TRBD2 (6 bases each). This CDR3 region has 19 residues. Germline V lookup: CDR1 SGHRS, CDR2 YFSETQ. V lost 0 bases and J 7 bases, leaving 26 bases between the germline ends. Here the CDR3 reads CASSLEARRGARRGNEQFF. DNA for the CDR3: TGCGCCAGCAGCTTGGAGGCCCGGCGGGGAGCAAGAAGGGGGAATGAGCAGTTCTTC. The full variable domain, its missing parts supplied by reference TRBV5-1 and TRBJ2-1, is KAGVTQTPRYLIKTRGQQVTLSCSPISGHRSVSWYQQTPGQGLQFLFEYFSETQRNKGNFPGRFSGRQFSNSRSEMNVSTLELGDSALYLCASSLEARRGARRGNEQFFGPGTRLTVL.

The chain joins TRBV10-3 to TRBJ1-2; D not resolved. The CDR3 sequence is 12 residues long. The germline V gene has CDR1 ENHRY and CDR2 SYGVKD. V lost 6 bases and J lost 0, with 5 bases in between. The CDR3 DNA reads TGTGCCATCAGCCAGCCTAACTATGGCTACACCTTC. Residues: CAISQPNYGYTF.

This clone was detected only a few times. The J gene is TRBJ1-6, the V gene TRBV15, with TRBD1 matching over 8 bases. V shed 3 bases, J shed 6 bases, and the junction held 7 bases outside the gene matches. This CDR3 spans 16 amino acids. Germline V lookup: CDR1 LNHNV, CDR2 YYDKDF (reference sequence). CDR3 DNA sequence: TGTGCCACCAGCAGGACAGGGGCCCATACTAATTCACCCCTCCACTTT. This translates into CATSRTGAHTNSPLHF.